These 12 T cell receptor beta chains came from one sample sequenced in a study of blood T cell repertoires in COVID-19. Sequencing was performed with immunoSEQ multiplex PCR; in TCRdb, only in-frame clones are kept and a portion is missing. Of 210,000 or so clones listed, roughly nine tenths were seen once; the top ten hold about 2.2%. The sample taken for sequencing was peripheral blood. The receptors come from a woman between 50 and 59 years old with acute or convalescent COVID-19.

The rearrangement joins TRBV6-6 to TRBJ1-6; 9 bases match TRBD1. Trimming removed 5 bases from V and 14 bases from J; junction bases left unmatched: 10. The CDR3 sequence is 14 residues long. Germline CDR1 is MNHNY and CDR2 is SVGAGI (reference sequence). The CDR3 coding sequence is TGTGCCAGCAGTGGGGGACAGGGAGCTGGTACCCTCCACTTT. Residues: CASSGGQGAGTLHF.

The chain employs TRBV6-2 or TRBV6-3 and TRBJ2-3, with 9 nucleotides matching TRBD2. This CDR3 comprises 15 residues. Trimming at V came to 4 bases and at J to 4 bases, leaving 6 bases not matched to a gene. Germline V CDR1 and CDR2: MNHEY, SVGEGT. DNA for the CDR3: TGTGCCAGCAGTTCGGCTAGCGGGATGCCAGATACGCAGTATTTT. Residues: CASSSASGMPDTQYF.

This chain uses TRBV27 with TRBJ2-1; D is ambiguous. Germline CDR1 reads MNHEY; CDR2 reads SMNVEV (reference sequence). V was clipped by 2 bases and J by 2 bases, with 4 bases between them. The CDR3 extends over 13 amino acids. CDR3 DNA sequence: TGTGCCAGCAGTTTAAGCGCCTACAATGAGCAGTTCTTC. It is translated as CASSLSAYNEQFF.

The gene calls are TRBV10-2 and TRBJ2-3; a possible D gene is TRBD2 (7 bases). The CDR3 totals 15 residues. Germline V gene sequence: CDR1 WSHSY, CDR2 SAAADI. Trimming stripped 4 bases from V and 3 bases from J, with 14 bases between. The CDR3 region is CASSGEGGRTDTQYF. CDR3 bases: TGCGCCAGCAGTGGTGAGGGGGGGCGAACAGATACGCAGTATTTT.

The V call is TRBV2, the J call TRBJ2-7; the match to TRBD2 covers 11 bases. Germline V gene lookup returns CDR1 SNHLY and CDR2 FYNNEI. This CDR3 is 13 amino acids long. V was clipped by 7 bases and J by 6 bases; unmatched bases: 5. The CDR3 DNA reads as TGTGCCAGCAATCCGGGACTAGCGGCCGAGCAGTACTTC. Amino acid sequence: CASNPGLAAEQYF.

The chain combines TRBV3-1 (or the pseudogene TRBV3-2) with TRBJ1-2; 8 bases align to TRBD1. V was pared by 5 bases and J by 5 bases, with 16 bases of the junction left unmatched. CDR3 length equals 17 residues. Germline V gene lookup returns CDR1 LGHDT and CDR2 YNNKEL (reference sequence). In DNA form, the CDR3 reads TGTGCCAGCAGCACCAGACGACAGGGGACCTCACTATATGGCTACACCTTC. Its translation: CASSTRRQGTSLYGYTF.

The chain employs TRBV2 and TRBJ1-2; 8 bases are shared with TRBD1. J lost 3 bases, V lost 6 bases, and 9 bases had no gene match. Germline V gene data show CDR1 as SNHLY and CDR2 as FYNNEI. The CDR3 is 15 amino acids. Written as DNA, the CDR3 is TGTGCCAGCAGGGACGGGACAGGCGATTACTATGGCTACACCTTC. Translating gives CASRDGTGDYYGYTF. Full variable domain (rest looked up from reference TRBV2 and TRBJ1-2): EPEVTQTPSHQVTQMGQEVILRCVPISNHLYFYWYRQILGQKVEFLVSFYNNEISEKSEIFDDQFSVERPDGSNFTLKIRSTKLEDSAMYFCASRDGTGDYYGYTFGSGTRLTVV.

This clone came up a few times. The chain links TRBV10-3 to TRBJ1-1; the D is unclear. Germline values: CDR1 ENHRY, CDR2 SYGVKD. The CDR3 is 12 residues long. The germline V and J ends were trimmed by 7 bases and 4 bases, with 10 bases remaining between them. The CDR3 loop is CAINGEGTEAFF. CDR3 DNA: TGTGCCATCAACGGGGAAGGCACTGAAGCTTTCTTT.

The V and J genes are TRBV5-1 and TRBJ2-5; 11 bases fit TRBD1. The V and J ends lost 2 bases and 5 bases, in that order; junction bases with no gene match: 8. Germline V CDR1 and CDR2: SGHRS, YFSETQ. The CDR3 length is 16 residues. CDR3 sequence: CASSLRTGGGLETQYF. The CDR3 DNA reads TGCGCCAGCAGCTTAAGGACAGGGGGCGGTTTGGAGACCCAGTACTTC.

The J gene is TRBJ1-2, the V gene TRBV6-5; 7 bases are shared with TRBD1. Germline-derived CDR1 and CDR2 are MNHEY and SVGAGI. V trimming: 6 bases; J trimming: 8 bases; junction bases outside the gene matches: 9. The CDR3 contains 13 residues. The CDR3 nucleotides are TGTGCCAGCAGCTACAGGGGAGGAAGCGGCTACACCTTC. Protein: CASSYRGGSGYTF.

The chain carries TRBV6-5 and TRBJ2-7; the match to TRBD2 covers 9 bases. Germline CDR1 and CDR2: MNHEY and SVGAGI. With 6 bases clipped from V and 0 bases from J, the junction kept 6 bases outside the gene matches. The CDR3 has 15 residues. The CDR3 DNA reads TGTGCCAGCAGGGTAGCGGGGGACGCCTCCTACGAGCAGTACTTC. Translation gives CASRVAGDASYEQYF.

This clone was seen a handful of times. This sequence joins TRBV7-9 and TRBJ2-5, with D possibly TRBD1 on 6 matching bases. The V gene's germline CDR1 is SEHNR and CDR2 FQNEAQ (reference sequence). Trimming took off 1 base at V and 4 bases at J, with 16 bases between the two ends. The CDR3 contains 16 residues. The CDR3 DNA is TGTGCCAGCAGCTTAGAGGGCAGGGGTTGGGGAGAGACCCAGTACTTC. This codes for CASSLEGRGWGETQYF.